These 11 T cell receptor beta chains were sequenced from one sample in a study of neurological immune-mediated disorders. One entry per CDR3 protein, called by TCRdb with MiXCR from the 5' RACE reads. The data hold 30,000 to 45,000 distinct CDR3 sequences, with 10% observed a single time. Material: PBMCs. These receptors originate from a woman aged 25-40 years with HTLV-1-associated myelopathy (HAM/TSP).

This clonotype was seen at least ten times. The rearrangement links TRBV6-1 to TRBJ1-2, with D possibly being TRBD1 (6 bases). Germline values: CDR1 MNHNS, CDR2 SASEGT. Between the trimmed V and J ends, which lost 2 bases and 4 bases, there was a span of 14 bases. The CDR3 runs 15 residues. CDR3 protein: CASSEMRGASYGYTF. In nucleotides, the CDR3 is TGTGCCAGCAGTGAAATGAGGGGGGCGAGCTATGGCTACACCTTC.

This clonotype was picked up many times. V usage is TRBV20-1 and J usage is TRBJ1-1; no definite D call. V lost 5 bases and J lost 6, with 16 bases in between. Germline V gives CDR1 DFQATT, CDR2 SNEGSKA (reference sequence). This CDR3 has 13 residues. The CDR3 sequence is CSAVPDGYAEAFF. CDR3 nucleotide sequence: TGCAGTGCTGTCCCCGACGGTTACGCTGAAGCTTTCTTT.

This clonotype was seen many times. The chain employs TRBV7-3 and TRBJ2-1; D gene unclear. Germline V lookup: CDR1 SGHTA, CDR2 FQGTGA. The CDR3 covers 14 residues. V gave up 5 bases and J gave up 0 bases, with 8 bases separating them. This chain's CDR3 is CASSPSSSYNEQFF. Written as DNA, the CDR3 is TGTGCCAGCAGCCCCTCGAGCTCCTACAATGAGCAGTTCTTC.

In its sample, this clonotype was seen many times. This chain links TRBV20-1 with TRBJ2-2, with 7 positions matching TRBD2. Germline CDR1 and CDR2: DFQATT and SNEGSKA (reference sequence). The ends lost 3 bases at V and 5 bases at J; junction bases unmatched: 6. The CDR3 has 14 residues. CDR3 sequence: CSARGGVETGELFF. The CDR3 region has the DNA TGCAGTGCTAGGGGGGGGGTGGAAACCGGGGAGCTGTTTTTT.

This clonotype was found many times. The chain links TRBV5-1 to TRBJ2-3; 7 positions agree with TRBD1. Trimming cost V 7 bases and J 2 bases; bases outside gene matches: 13. The V gene's germline CDR1 is SGHRS and CDR2 YFSETQ. The CDR3 spans 16 residues. The CDR3 bases are TGCGCCAGCCAAGTAACAGGGGAACGTGTCACAGATACGCAGTATTTT. Protein: CASQVTGERVTDTQYF.

This clonotype was seen ten or more times. The chain combines TRBV11-3 with TRBJ2-1; D is uncertain. Per germline, CDR1 SGHNT and CDR2 YENEEA. The CDR3 runs 12 residues. V lost 3 bases and J 8 bases, leaving 8 bases between the germline ends. CDR3 loop: CASSFEDDEQFF. CDR3 in DNA: TGTGCCAGCAGCTTTGAGGATGATGAGCAGTTCTTC. The complete variable domain, with remaining parts taken from reference TRBV11-3 and TRBJ2-1, reads EAGVVQSPRYKIIEKKQPVAFWCNPISGHNTLYWYLQNLGQGPELLIRYENEEAVDDSQLPKDRFSAERLKGVDSTLKIQPAELGDSAVYLCASSFEDDEQFFGPGTRLTVL.

At least ten counts were recorded for this clonotype. This chain links TRBV6-4 with TRBJ2-3; no firm D call. CDR3 size: 15 residues. The germline V and J ends were trimmed by 3 bases and 2 bases, with 12 bases remaining between them. From germline, CDR1 is MRHNA and CDR2 SNTAGT. The CDR3 here is CASSEAATSTDTQYF. The CDR3 bases are TGTGCCAGCAGTGAGGCCGCTACCTCCACAGATACGCAGTATTTT.

As regards this clonotype: A single base separates this from a much larger clone, so it may be a read error. The V and J genes are TRBV12-3 or TRBV12-4 and TRBJ2-7; TRBD1 aligns across 7 bases. This CDR3 region has 14 residues. CDR3 region: CANSSQGTAYEQYF. The CDR3 bases are TGTGCCAACAGTTCCCAAGGGACAGCCTACGAGCAGTACTTC.

This clonotype was found many times. V is TRBV20-1 and J is TRBJ1-5; D is ambiguous. Trimming pared 6 bases from V and 11 bases from J, leaving 20 bases between. The length of the CDR3 is 13 residues. CDR1 is DFQATT, CDR2 SNEGSKA, per germline (reference sequence). CDR3 loop: CSANPGGPGAQHF. CDR3 coding DNA: TGCAGTGCAAATCCCGGCGGTCCCGGGGCCCAGCATTTT.

This clonotype was detected ten times or more. V gene TRBV20-1 combines with J gene TRBJ1-1; 11 bases are a match to TRBD1. This CDR3 has 14 residues. The V gene's germline CDR1 is DFQATT and CDR2 SNEGSKA (reference sequence). V was pared by 3 bases and J by 8 bases, with 8 bases of the junction left unmatched. The CDR3 sequence: CSASGQGAGLEAFF. The CDR3 DNA follows: TGCAGTGCTAGCGGACAGGGGGCTGGGTTGGAAGCTTTCTTT.

This clonotype appeared many times. The chain combines TRBV20-1 with TRBJ1-1; TRBD1 might be the D (6 bases). This CDR3 has 14 residues. Trimming removed 3 bases from V and 1 base from J, with 12 bases in between. Germline CDR1 reads DFQATT; CDR2 reads SNEGSKA (reference sequence). The CDR3 region is CSARGGGANTEAFF. The CDR3 nucleotides are TGCAGTGCTAGGGGAGGGGGGGCGAACACTGAAGCTTTCTTT.